This TCR beta chain was identified in a study of blood T cells in healthy people across ages (dated by TCRdb to between 2014 and 2017). Notes on the research overall: Template switching captured roughly one uniquely barcoded TCR beta cDNA molecule per two T cells in model experiments. To track age-related changes in TCR beta repertoire diversity, the study relied on deep sequencing normalized with unique cDNA molecular identifiers. Donors were grouped into four age groups: young (average roughly 15 years), middle-aged (approximately 41), aged (62) and long-lived (about 90). For two donors (one aged 18 to 30 and one aged 80 or older), the study analyzed two additional independent replicas of 1 million unique cDNA reads from the same blood draw. Broader findings and caveats from the paper: Estimates of total diversity based on one million sequenced T cells were regarded as lower bounds and as underestimates. Compared with the aged group, the long-lived group had more naive CD4+ T cells, fewer expanded clones and increased TCR diversity, suggesting age selection. As age increased, observed TCR beta diversity per million T cells dropped in a roughly linear way, and a significant reduction was already evident by age 40. Because donor CMV infection status was unknown, age-related changes in expanded clonotypes were potentially confounded. There was a strong correlation between observed TCR beta diversity and the percentage of naive T cells measured by flow cytometry. Conclusive comparison of naive and antigen-experienced compartments was prevented by the profiling of bulk unsorted PBMCs.

Donors were a few dozen systemically healthy Caucasian individuals from Russia aged roughly 6 to 90 years. Each donor gave 8 to 10 milliliters of peripheral blood, drawn into EDTA-treated Vacutainer tubes. Ficoll-Paque density-gradient centrifugation was used to isolate PBMCs, with at least 7 million per sample. Trizol reagent was used to extract total RNA from the PBMCs, yielding at least 6 micrograms per sample. Naive CD45RAhigh/CD27high T cell percentages were measured by flow cytometry on a PBMC aliquot from every donor. The protocol used for the library was 5' RACE. For sequencing, an Illumina HiSeq 2500 was employed. A second PCR of about 7 to 12 cycles was performed with a sample-barcoded 5' primer and a J-beta primer mix. Each TCR beta cDNA molecule received a unique molecular identifier from a template-switch 5' adaptor carrying 12 random nucleotides. Each sample yielded at least 2.5 million CDR3-containing paired-end reads. The Mint cDNA synthesis kit, primed by a TRBC-specific oligonucleotide, was used to synthesize first-strand cDNA from all RNA. All cDNA was treated with uracil-DNA glycosylase and then went through a first 18-cycle PCR with the universal primers M1SS and BC2_uni_R. On the study's bioinformatics: For normalization, 1 million high-quality reads, each with a distinct molecular identifier, were randomly selected from each sample. Instead of being binned into consensus sequences, reads with shared molecular identifiers were discarded. MiTCR, with a Q25 quality threshold and the strictest error-elimination algorithm, was used for CDR3 identification, clonotype clustering and error correction. Lower-bound total TCR beta diversity was estimated with a nonparametric unseen species model using Euler transformation. TCRdb reran the public reads through fastp at Q25 and MiXCR, keeping productive beta chains. Identical CDR3 proteins give one entry, which carries the most common genes and DNA. TCRdb, not the original authors, processed these V and J calls. The sample table lists 600,000 to 1,000,000 distinct CDR3 sequences, approximately 25% of them with a count of one. Of the sample, 3.7% falls within the top ten clones.

CDR1 and CDR2 are drawn from the germline V gene: LGHNA, YSLEER. V and J are trimmed by 5 bases and 0 bases, and the gene matches miss 5 bases of the junction. The CDR3 holds 15 amino acids from the cysteine to the phenylalanine. The DNA shown is the 45-base CDR3, in frame from base 1. In this sample, this clonotype turned up a few times. Its target antigen remains unknown. Nothing much larger sits one base from this clone, and base qualities are not available. The data also belong to a second study, concerning T cells of mothers and their children. As the second publication notes: Nine systemically healthy Caucasian individuals, comprising three mothers and their six children, were included as donors. cDNA synthesis consumed the entire amount of extracted RNA, loaded at approximately 1.6 ug RNA in each 15 ul reaction. In the second PCR, the M1S primer introduced both the sample barcodes and 2-4 random nucleotides. Over 8 million TCR beta CDR3 reads were obtained for each mother, and around 3 million reads were obtained for each child. Thymic selection shapes the output of TCR recombination in a similar way in related and unrelated pairs, and inherited differences have a minor effect. Normalized repertoire overlap was always found to be slightly, but never significantly, higher in related mother-child pairs than in unrelated mother-child pairs. With a sensitivity of about 100 clones per million clonotypes, no persistent microchimeric T cell clones were detected. Deep NGS was used in the study to compare the TCR beta repertoires of mothers and children and to look for features that separate related mother-child pairs from unrelated individuals. On average, the children were around 11 +/- 4 years old, while the mothers were 40 +/- 4 years old. After adapters were ligated using NEBNext reagents, the libraries underwent 100+100 nt paired-end sequencing on an Illumina HiSeq 2000. To avoid cross-contamination, the mother libraries and the child libraries were prepared a month apart and sequenced in separate runs. Between about 500,000 and 2,100,000 distinct TCR beta clonotypes were identified per donor. Naive TCR beta clonotypes were estimated from low-frequency clonotypes matched to each donor's FACS-determined naive share, without sorting.

Recombination linked TRBV4-3 to TRBJ1-1; 8 bases in between match TRBD1. Sequencing was performed on blood. This clonotype originated in a boy between 5 and 17 years old in good health. Here the CDR3 is given as CASSKGQGMNTEAFF. The base sequence is TGCGCCAGCAGCAAAGGACAGGGAATGAACACTGAAGCTTTCTTT.